The T cell receptor (beta chain) described here comes from a study of response to subunit inactivated influenza vaccine. The CDR3 is 15 residues long. Germline CDR1 and CDR2: SGHDT and YYEEEE. V lost 1 base, J lost 6 bases, and 6 bases stayed unmatched. Study-level points and caveats: The authors proposed limited new T cell recruitment per seasonal influenza vaccination.

TCRdb re-derived calls from the RT-PCR reads in MiXCR, one entry per CDR3 protein. The sample contains roughly 170,000 distinct CDR3 sequences, approximately 8.7% of which appear only once. This clonotype occurred many times. Its matching antigen is unknown. This rearrangement joins TRBV5-6 to TRBJ2-1; 8 bases are a match to TRBD1. This material consisted of non-naive T cells sorted from PBMCs, taken on the day of vaccination. The TCR originated in a man aged 50 to 60 who received an inactivated influenza vaccine. The CDR3 nucleotides are TGTGCCAGCAGCTTGACCGGACAGGGACTCAATGAGCAGTTCTTC. Protein product: CASSLTGQGLNEQFF.